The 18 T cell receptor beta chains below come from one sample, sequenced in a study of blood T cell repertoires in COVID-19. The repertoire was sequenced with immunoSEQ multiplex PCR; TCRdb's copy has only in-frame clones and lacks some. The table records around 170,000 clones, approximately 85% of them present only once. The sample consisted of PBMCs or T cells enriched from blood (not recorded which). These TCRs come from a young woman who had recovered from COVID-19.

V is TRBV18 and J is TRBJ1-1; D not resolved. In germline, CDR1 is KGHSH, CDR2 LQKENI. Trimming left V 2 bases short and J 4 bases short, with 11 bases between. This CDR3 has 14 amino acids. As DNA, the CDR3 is TGTGCCAGCTCACCAGAGGTATCGAGCACTGAAGCTTTCTTT. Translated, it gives CASSPEVSSTEAFF.

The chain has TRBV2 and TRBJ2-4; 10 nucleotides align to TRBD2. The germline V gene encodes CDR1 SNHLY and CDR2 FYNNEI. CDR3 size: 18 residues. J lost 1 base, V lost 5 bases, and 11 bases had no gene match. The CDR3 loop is CASSSSGSREKAKNIQYF. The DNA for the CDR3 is TGTGCCAGCAGTTCTAGCGGGAGCCGGGAAAAGGCCAAAAACATTCAGTACTTC.

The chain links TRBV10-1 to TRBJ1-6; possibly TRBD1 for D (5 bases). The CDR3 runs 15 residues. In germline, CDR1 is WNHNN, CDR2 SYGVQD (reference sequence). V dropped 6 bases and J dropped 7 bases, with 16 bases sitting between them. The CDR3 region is CASSSGGVGNSPLHF. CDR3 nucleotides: TGCGCCAGCAGCTCGGGGGGGGTCGGGAATTCACCCCTCCACTTT.

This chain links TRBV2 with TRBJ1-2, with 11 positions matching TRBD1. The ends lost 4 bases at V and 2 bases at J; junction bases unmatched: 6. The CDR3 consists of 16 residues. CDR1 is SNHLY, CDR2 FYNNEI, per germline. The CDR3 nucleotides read TGTGCCAGCAGTGCCAAAGGGACAGGGGGAAACTATGGCTACACCTTC. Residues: CASSAKGTGGNYGYTF.

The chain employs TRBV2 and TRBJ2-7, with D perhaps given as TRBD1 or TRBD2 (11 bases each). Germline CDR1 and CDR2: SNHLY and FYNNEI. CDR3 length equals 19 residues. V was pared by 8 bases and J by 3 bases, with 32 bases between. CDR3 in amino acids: CASGGRDRGGLAGGYEQYF. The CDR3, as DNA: TGTGCCAGCGGCGGACGGGACAGGGGGGGGCTAGCGGGAGGCTACGAGCAGTACTTC.

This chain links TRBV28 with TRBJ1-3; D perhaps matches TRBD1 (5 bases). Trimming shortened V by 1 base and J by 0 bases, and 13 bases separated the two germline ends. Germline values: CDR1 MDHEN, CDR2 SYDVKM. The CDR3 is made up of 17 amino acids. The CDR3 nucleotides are TGTGCCAGCAGTTTATTCCAGGGTCTGAGCTCTGGAAACACCATATATTTT. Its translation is CASSLFQGLSSGNTIYF.

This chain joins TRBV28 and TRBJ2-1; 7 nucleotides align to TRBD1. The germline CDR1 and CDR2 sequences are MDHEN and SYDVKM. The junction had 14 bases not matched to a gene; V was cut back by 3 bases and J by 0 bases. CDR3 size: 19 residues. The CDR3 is CASSFPKGQFFSSYNEQFF. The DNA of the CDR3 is TGTGCCAGCAGTTTCCCTAAGGGACAGTTCTTCAGCTCCTACAATGAGCAGTTCTTC.

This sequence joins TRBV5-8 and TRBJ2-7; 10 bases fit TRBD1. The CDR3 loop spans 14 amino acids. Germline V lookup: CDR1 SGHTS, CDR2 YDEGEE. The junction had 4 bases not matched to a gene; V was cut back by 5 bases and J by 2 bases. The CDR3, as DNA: TGTGCCAGCAGTCCCGGGACAGGGGCCTACGAGCAGTACTTC. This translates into CASSPGTGAYEQYF.

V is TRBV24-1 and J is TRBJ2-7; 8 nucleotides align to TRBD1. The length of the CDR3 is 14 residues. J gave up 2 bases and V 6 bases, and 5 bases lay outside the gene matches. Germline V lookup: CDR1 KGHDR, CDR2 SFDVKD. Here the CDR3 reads CATSPGQVTYEQYF. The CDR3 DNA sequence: TGTGCCACCAGTCCGGGACAGGTAACCTACGAGCAGTACTTC.

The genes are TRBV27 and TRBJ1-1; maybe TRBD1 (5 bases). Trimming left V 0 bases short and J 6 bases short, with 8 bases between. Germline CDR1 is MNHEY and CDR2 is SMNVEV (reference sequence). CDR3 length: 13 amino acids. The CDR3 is CASSLSRAAEAFF. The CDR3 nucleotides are TGTGCCAGCAGTTTATCCAGGGCCGCTGAAGCTTTCTTT.

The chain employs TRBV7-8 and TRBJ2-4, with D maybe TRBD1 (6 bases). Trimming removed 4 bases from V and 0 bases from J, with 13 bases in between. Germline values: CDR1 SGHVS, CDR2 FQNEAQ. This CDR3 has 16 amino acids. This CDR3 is CASSSSKQGAKNIQYF. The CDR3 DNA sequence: TGTGCCAGCAGCTCTTCAAAACAGGGAGCCAAAAACATTCAGTACTTC.

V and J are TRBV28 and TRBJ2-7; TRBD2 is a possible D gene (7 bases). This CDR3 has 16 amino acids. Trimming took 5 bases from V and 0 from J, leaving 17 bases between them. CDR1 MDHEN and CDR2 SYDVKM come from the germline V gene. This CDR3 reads CASSPGEAGASYEQYF. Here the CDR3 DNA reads TGTGCCAGCAGTCCGGGCGAGGCGGGGGCCTCCTACGAGCAGTACTTC.

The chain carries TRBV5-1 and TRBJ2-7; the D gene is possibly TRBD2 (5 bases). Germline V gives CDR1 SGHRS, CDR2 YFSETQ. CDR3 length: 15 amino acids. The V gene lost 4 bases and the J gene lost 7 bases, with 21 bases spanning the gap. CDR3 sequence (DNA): TGCGCCAGCAGCCCCGCCGGACTGAGCTTGGGTGAGCAGTACTTC. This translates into CASSPAGLSLGEQYF.

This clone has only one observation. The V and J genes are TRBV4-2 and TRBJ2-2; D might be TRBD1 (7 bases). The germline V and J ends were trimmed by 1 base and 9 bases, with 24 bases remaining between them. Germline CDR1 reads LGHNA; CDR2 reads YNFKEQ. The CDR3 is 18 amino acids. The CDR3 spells CASSQVDEGGGANRELFF. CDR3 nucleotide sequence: TGTGCCAGCAGCCAAGTCGACGAAGGAGGGGGCGCGAACAGGGAGCTGTTTTTT.

DNA of the CDR3: TGTGCCAGCAGCTACCGTGGGACAGCAACAGATACGCAGTATTTT. It is translated as CASSYRGTATDTQYF. V and J are TRBV6-5 and TRBJ2-3; 7 nucleotides agree with TRBD1. Germline V gives CDR1 MNHEY, CDR2 SVGAGI. The length of the CDR3 is 15 residues. After removal of 6 bases from V and 3 bases from J, the junction contained 9 bases not matched to a gene.

In DNA, the CDR3 is TGTGCCAGCAGTTACTTACAGGGGGCCGATGAGCAGTTCTTC. This codes for CASSYLQGADEQFF. The chain links TRBV6-5 to TRBJ2-1; 9 nucleotides align to TRBD1. Germline-derived CDR1 and CDR2 are MNHEY and SVGAGI. V dropped 1 base and J dropped 8; count of bases not matched to a gene: 3. This CDR3 region has 14 residues.

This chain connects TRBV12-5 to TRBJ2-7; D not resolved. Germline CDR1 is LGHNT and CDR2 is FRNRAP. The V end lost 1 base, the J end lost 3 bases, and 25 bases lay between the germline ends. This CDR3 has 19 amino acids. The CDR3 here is CASGLGIPEWLRPGYEQYF. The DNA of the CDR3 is TGTGCTAGTGGTTTGGGTATCCCGGAATGGCTCCGGCCGGGCTACGAGCAGTACTTC.

The chain's CDR3 is CASSAGTGIRGEQYF. The CDR3 nucleotides are TGTGCCAGTAGTGCCGGGACAGGCATCCGGGGGGAGCAGTACTTC. The chain joins TRBV19 to TRBJ2-7; 8 bases line up with TRBD1. CDR3 length equals 15 residues. J lost 7 bases, V lost 5 bases, and 13 bases had no gene match. CDR1 is LNHDA and CDR2 is SQIVND in the germline V gene (reference sequence).